This note documents a single TCR beta chain sequence. The antigen is unknown. CDR1 is SGHNT, CDR2 YYREEE, per germline (reference sequence). This CDR3 region has 12 residues. UMI-labeled 5' RACE TRB cDNA libraries were prepared from the cells. After re-calling the 5' RACE reads, TCRdb lists one entry per CDR3 protein, DNA absent. The table lists over 50,000 distinct CDR3 sequences. Naivety in CD8+ T cells corresponded to a CD45RO-CCR7+CD27+CD95- phenotype. This specimen comes from a study of CXCR3-negative and CXCR3-positive naive CD8 T cells. General observations from the study: Naive cells with CXCR3 showed TRB CDR3s that were more hydrophobic than those in CXCR3-negative naive cells. For the naive subsets, surface CD5 was similar, and TCR strength was inferred from TRB CDR3 properties. Much lower diversity was found in memory CD8+ cells, while both naive subsets had comparably high diversity.

This TCR was sampled from a human donor in good health. Some clones in this sample may be carry-over from other donors' samples. The rearrangement uses TRBV5-4 and TRBJ2-7. Sample: naive CXCR3+ CD8+ T cells from blood. Indicated subset: CD45RO-CCR7+CD27+CD95- naive CD8+ T cells expressing CXCR3 (TNR3+). The CDR3 loop reads CASSPNGVEQYF.